This entry concerns a single T cell receptor beta chain. Its specificity is not known. This sample is part of a study of shared clonotypes between healthy human individuals. Overall study results and limits: A small donor pool kept down the genetic and exposure-history diversity that was represented. With four donors compared, about 5% of naive CD4 clonotypes were shared. The study found lower generation probabilities in non-shared clonotypes than in those shared by all four donors.

CD45RO+ cells went into CD8 memory alongside CCR7-negative CD45RA+ TemRA cells. Germline CDR1 and CDR2: SGHVS and FNYEAQ. The CDR3 extends over 15 amino acids. V was clipped by 4 bases and J by 5 bases, with 15 bases between them. The assay was immunoSEQ multiplex PCR, and TCRdb's table has in-frame clones only and misses some. The sample records just under 95,000 clones, about 70% being singletons. The chain links TRBV7-6 to TRBJ1-5; D is unresolved. Sequenced input: memory CD8+ T cells sorted from blood. The subset was: CD45RO+ cells pooled with CCR7-negative TemRA cells. The source is a man aged 25-45 years in good health. The CDR3 sequence: CASSSTGGAYQPQHF. CDR3 nucleotide sequence: TGTGCCAGCAGCTCGACGGGAGGCGCTTATCAGCCCCAGCATTTT.